The subject of this entry is one T cell receptor (beta chain). There are many counts of this clonotype. What antigen it recognizes has not been identified. No qualities accompany the bases; no much larger clone lies one base away. The junction carries 5 bases between V and J, which are trimmed by 3 bases and 0 bases respectively. The CDR3, from cysteine to phenylalanine, totals 13 residues. Of all the DNA, just the CDR3 is kept, 39 bases in frame from base 1. This entry is derived from a study of identical twins (dated by TCRdb to about 2016). Study-level background: To test whether fetal clonotypes persist, this study deep-sequenced TCR alpha and beta repertoires from monozygotic twins, from unrelated adults of various ages, and from cord blood. To rule out contamination, replicate twin experiments were performed at different times with different library preparation protocols.

Results the study describes overall, beyond this receptor: Zero-insertion analyses could be partly confounded by invariant T cells such as MAIT and iNKT, although diverse VJ usage argued against such confounding for most clonotypes. Abundant cord blood beta clonotypes had fewer insertions, young adult naive repertoires showed a similar but weaker trend, and memory repertoires showed no such trend. Because the same donors could not be followed over many years, the conclusions relied on cross-sectional statistical analysis. In beta out-of-frame sequences, excess twin sharing was weaker, because having fewer shared sequences lowered the signal-to-noise ratio. Out-of-frame TCR alpha sequences shared between twins showed an excess of low generation-probability sequences compared with coincidental sharing between unrelated individuals. In monozygotic twins, recombination models systematically underestimated out-of-frame TCR alpha sharing, but the models matched the sharing seen between unrelated individuals.

Only healthy Caucasian donors were included. The twin cohort consisted of three pairs of female monozygotic twins, all aged about 18 to 29 years. Positive isolation kits from Invitrogen were used to isolate the CD4+ and CD8+ T cell populations. Library creation used 5' RACE. The sequencer listed for this sample is Illumina HiSeq 2000. Template switching added a universal primer binding site, and the final cDNA carried a unique molecular identifier that allowed TCR cDNA molecules to be counted accurately. Specific primers in the conserved constant-segment region were used to synthesize first-strand cDNA for the TCR alpha and beta chains. To control for contamination, each cDNA library was double barcoded with a SMART-Mk sample barcode plus Illumina barcodes. TruSeq adapter sequences along with Illumina sample barcodes were introduced in two successive PCR steps. Sequencing of the TCR alpha and beta cDNA libraries was done on the Illumina HiSeq platform using custom primers. The paper's data handling went like this. MiGEC was used to process raw reads and extract unique molecular identifiers, and MiXCR was used to find CDR3 positions. Recombination models were inferred per individual with the repgenHMM and IGoR tools using an EM algorithm. The analysis of shared clonotypes was done with the tcR package in R, with sharing normalized by the product of cloneset sizes. Out-of-frame nonproductive sequences were analyzed to study raw recombination free of thymic and clonal selection effects. The public sequencing data were trimmed at Q25 with fastp and processed into clonotypes with MiXCR by TCRdb, which kept only in-frame beta chains. Each record represents a unique CDR3 protein, reported with the most common genes and DNA among its rows. The V and J calls and clone size come from TCRdb's table, not from the authors' own analysis. Present in this sample are about 530,000 distinct CDR3 sequences, approximately 16% of which were seen just once. Nearly 0.45% of the sample is taken by the ten largest.

The same sample was also studied in work on yellow fever vaccine responses in identical twins. The second study reports: The authors reported that the T cell response to vaccination in identical twins appeared partly convergent and partly personalized. In identical twins, the study followed T cell clones that responded to the vaccine with precision.

The sequence came from a woman aged 18-30 years in good health. This chain joins TRBV12-3 or TRBV12-4 to TRBJ2-5; no confident D gene assignment can be made. The sample consisted of CD4+ T cells sorted from blood. The nucleotide sequence reads TGTGCCAGCAGTTTTGGAAACCAAGAGACCCAGTACTTC. This yields the protein CASSFGNQETQYF.